These 17 T cell receptor beta chains originate from one sample sequenced in a study of OX40 agonist ivuxolimab in advanced cancers. The table came from immunoSEQ multiplex PCR; TCRdb's copy has only in-frame clones and leaves some out. The data hold approximately 17,000 clones, with 84% observed a single time. This specimen was CD4+ or CD8+ T cells sorted from blood, taken in a trial of the OX40 agonist ivuxolimab. Receptors were obtained from an adult with an advanced solid tumor such as melanoma, head and neck, liver or kidney cancer.

This chain links TRBV28 with TRBJ2-3, with 10 bases matching TRBD1. The CDR3 spans 16 residues. The germline V gene has CDR1 MDHEN and CDR2 SYDVKM. Losses at the gene ends were 4 bases for V and 7 bases for J; bases not matched to a gene: 11. CDR3 nucleotides: TGTGCCAGCAGTTCCTCGACAGGGGGCCCCATATATACGCAGTATTTT. It encodes CASSSSTGGPIYTQYF.

The rearrangement joins TRBV9 to TRBJ2-5; the D is unclear. Per germline, CDR1 SGDLS and CDR2 YYNGEE. The CDR3 covers 16 residues. V was shortened by 0 bases and J by 1 base, with 13 bases between the two germline ends. The CDR3: CASSVGRLSSQETQYF. In nucleotides, the CDR3 is TGTGCCAGCAGCGTAGGCAGGTTGAGTTCCCAAGAGACCCAGTACTTC. Combining the CDR3 with reference TRBV9 and TRBJ2-5 gives the whole variable domain DSGVTQTPKHLITATGQRVTLRCSPRSGDLSVYWYQQSLDQGLQFLIQYYNGEERAKGNILERFSAQQFPDLHSELNLSSLELGDSALYFCASSVGRLSSQETQYFGPGTRLLVL.

The V call is TRBV11-2, the J call TRBJ2-7, with D perhaps matching TRBD1 or TRBD2 (6 bases each). This CDR3 contains 14 residues. V was shortened by 5 bases and J by 0 bases, with 11 bases between the two germline ends. CDR1 is SGHAT, CDR2 FQNNGV, per germline. In DNA form, the CDR3 reads TGTGCCAGCAGCGAAGGGGGAGGCTCCTACGAGCAGTACTTC. It yields the protein CASSEGGGSYEQYF. Based on the CDR3 plus reference TRBV11-2 and TRBJ2-7, the full variable domain is EAGVAQSPRYKIIEKRQSVAFWCNPISGHATLYWYQQILGQGPKLLIQFQNNGVVDDSQLPKDRFSAERLKGVDSTLKIQPAKLEDSAVYLCASSEGGGSYEQYFGPGTRLTVT.

V usage is TRBV7-2 and J usage is TRBJ1-4, with D unresolved. Germline V gene data show CDR1 as SGHTA and CDR2 as FQGNSA. The CDR3 has 12 residues. V lost 1 base and J lost 11, with 8 bases in between. CDR3 amino acids: CASSLEMGKLFF. The CDR3 coding sequence is TGTGCCAGCAGCTTAGAGATGGGCAAACTGTTTTTT.

Only a few counts were recorded for this clone. The chain couples TRBV15 to TRBJ2-7; 7 bases agree with TRBD1. Trimming at V came to 5 bases and at J to 1 base, leaving 5 bases not matched to a gene. Looked up from germline, CDR1 is LNHNV and CDR2 is YYDKDF (reference sequence). This CDR3 is built from 14 residues. The DNA for the CDR3 is TGTGCCACCAGCTACCTACAGGGGTCCTACGAGCAGTACTTC. Its translation: CATSYLQGSYEQYF.

As regards this clone: At the DNA level, this CDR3 is encoded by other sequences in the same sample as well. The chain recombines TRBV7-9 with TRBJ2-7; 11 bases fit TRBD2. The junction had 8 bases not matched to a gene; V was cut back by 5 bases and J by 5 bases. The germline gives CDR1 SEHNR, CDR2 FQNEAQ (reference sequence). CDR3 length: 15 amino acids. The CDR3 DNA sequence: TGTGCCAGCAGCCGAGGCACTAGCGGGAGCCACGAGCAGTACTTC. Its protein product is CASSRGTSGSHEQYF.

J is TRBJ1-2 and V is TRBV10-3; TRBD1 agrees at 9 bases. J gave up 4 bases and V 2 bases, and 11 bases lay outside the gene matches. Germline values: CDR1 ENHRY, CDR2 SYGVKD. There are 17 residues in the CDR3. CDR3 DNA sequence: TGTGCCATCAGTGAGACTCTCCCCGGGACAGGGTCCTATGGCTACACCTTC. Translated, it gives CAISETLPGTGSYGYTF.

V is TRBV19 and J is TRBJ2-5, with 7 bases lining up with TRBD1. Near its end, the DNA agrees better with TRBJ2-7, so the J call may be wrong. This CDR3 is built from 16 residues. Germline V gives CDR1 LNHDA, CDR2 SQIVND (reference sequence). CDR3 sequence reads: CASSYRDSGPSYEQYF. CDR3 DNA: TGTGCCAGTAGCTACCGGGACAGCGGACCTAGCTACGAGCAGTACTTC.

The V and J genes are TRBV4-3 and TRBJ1-1; TRBD1 matches 7 bases. With V trimmed by 4 bases and J by 1 base, 6 bases remained unmatched. Germline lookup yields CDR1 LGHNA and CDR2 YSLEER. The CDR3 has 15 residues. Here the CDR3 reads CASSPSRDRNTEAFF. The CDR3 region has the DNA TGCGCCAGCAGCCCTTCCCGGGACAGGAACACTGAAGCTTTCTTT.

This sequence joins TRBV14 and TRBJ2-5; 9 nucleotides line up with TRBD2. The CDR3 extends over 17 amino acids. Trimming removed 5 bases from V and 1 base from J; junction bases left unmatched: 11. Per the germline V gene, CDR1 is SGHDN and CDR2 is FVKESK. The CDR3 nucleotides are TGTGCCAGCAGCTCCGGGATTTTTAGCGGGGGCCAAGAGACCCAGTACTTC. Protein product: CASSSGIFSGGQETQYF.

The chain joins TRBV9 to TRBJ1-3; D uncertain. Between the trimmed V and J ends, which lost 2 bases and 1 base, there was a span of 10 bases. This CDR3 is built from 15 residues. CDR1 and CDR2 (germline): SGDLS, YYNGEE. The CDR3 is CASSVLGLSGNTIYF. The CDR3 DNA reads TGTGCCAGCAGCGTCCTTGGCCTTTCTGGAAACACCATATATTTT.

The rearrangement links TRBV11-2 to TRBJ2-3; 10 nucleotides line up with TRBD1. There are 14 residues in the CDR3. Germline V lookup: CDR1 SGHAT, CDR2 FQNNGV. Losses at the gene ends were 7 bases for V and 4 bases for J; bases not matched to a gene: 5. The CDR3 is CASNLGQGPDTQYF. DNA for the CDR3: TGTGCCAGCAACCTGGGACAGGGGCCAGATACGCAGTATTTT.

The chain employs TRBV7-3 and TRBJ1-2; 8 nucleotides line up with TRBD1. Per germline, CDR1 SGHTA and CDR2 FQGTGA. The trim removed 1 base at V and 0 bases at J, leaving 4 bases unmatched. CDR3 length: 16 residues. The CDR3 DNA follows: TGTGCCAGCAGCTTAAAGGACAGGGCGACTAACTATGGCTACACCTTC. Residues: CASSLKDRATNYGYTF.

The V gene is TRBV4-3, the J gene TRBJ2-7; no reliable D call. V was clipped by 1 base and J by 1 base, with 8 bases between them. The CDR3 extends over 14 amino acids. In germline, CDR1 is LGHNA, CDR2 YSLEER. CDR3: CASSQAFASYEQYF. The CDR3 DNA is TGCGCCAGCAGCCAAGCCTTTGCTTCCTACGAGCAGTACTTC.

This CDR3 reads CASSVGGLNYEQYF. Here the CDR3 DNA reads TGTGCCAGCAGCGTAGGTGGCCTAAACTACGAGCAGTACTTC. The chain has TRBV9 and TRBJ2-7; D uncertain. CDR3 length: 14 residues. Trimming stripped 0 bases from V and 3 bases from J, with 10 bases between. CDR1 SGDLS and CDR2 YYNGEE come from the germline V gene.

The chain is built from TRBV5-1 and TRBJ2-5, with 9 bases identical to TRBD1. The trim removed 4 bases at V and 4 bases at J, leaving 8 bases unmatched. Germline CDR1 is SGHRS and CDR2 is YFSETQ. This CDR3 region has 15 residues. The CDR3 spells CASSPYRGLGETQYF. Written as DNA, the CDR3 is TGCGCCAGCAGCCCGTACAGGGGGCTTGGAGAGACCCAGTACTTC.

The chain couples TRBV4-3 to TRBJ2-1; D perhaps matches TRBD2 (6 bases). Germline V CDR1 and CDR2: LGHNA, YSLEER. V lost 4 bases, J lost 4 bases, and 14 bases lay in between. The CDR3 consists of 15 residues. The DNA of the CDR3 is TGCGCCAGCAGCCGGGGTAGCGGTGGTTACAATGAGCAGTTCTTC. This codes for CASSRGSGGYNEQFF.